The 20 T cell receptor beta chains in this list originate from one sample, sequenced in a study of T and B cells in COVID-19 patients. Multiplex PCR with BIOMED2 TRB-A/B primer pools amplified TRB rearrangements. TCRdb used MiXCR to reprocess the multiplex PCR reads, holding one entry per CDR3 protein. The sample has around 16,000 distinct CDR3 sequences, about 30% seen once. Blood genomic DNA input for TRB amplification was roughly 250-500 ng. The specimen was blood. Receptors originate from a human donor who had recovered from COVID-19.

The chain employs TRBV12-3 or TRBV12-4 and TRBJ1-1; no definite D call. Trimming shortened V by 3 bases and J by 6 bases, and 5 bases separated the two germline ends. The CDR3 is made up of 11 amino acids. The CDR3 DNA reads TGTGCCAGCAGTTTCACATCTGAAGCTTTCTTT. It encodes CASSFTSEAFF.

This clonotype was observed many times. The CDR3 nucleotides are TGTGCCAGCAGTTATATGGGGGAGCAGTACTTC. Translating gives CASSYMGEQYF. V usage is TRBV6-5 and J usage is TRBJ2-7; D ambiguous. Trimming stripped 3 bases from V and 7 bases from J, with 7 bases between. The CDR3 contains 11 residues. CDR1 is MNHEY, CDR2 SVGAGI, per germline.

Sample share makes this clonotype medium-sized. CDR3 loop: CASSIGYQPQHF. The CDR3 nucleotides are TGTGCCAGTAGTATCGGGTACCAGCCCCAGCATTTT. The chain uses TRBV19 and TRBJ1-5; the D is unclear. Germline assignment: CDR1 LNHDA and CDR2 SQIVND (reference sequence). Trimming took off 3 bases at V and 7 bases at J, with 7 bases between the two ends. This CDR3 region has 12 residues.

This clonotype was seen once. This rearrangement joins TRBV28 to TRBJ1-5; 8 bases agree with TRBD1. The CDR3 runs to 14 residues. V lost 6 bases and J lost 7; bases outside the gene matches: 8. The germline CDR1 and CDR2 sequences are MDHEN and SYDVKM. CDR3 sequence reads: CASSLDRVGQPQHF. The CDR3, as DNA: TGTGCCAGCAGCTTGGACAGGGTCGGCCAGCCCCAGCATTTT.

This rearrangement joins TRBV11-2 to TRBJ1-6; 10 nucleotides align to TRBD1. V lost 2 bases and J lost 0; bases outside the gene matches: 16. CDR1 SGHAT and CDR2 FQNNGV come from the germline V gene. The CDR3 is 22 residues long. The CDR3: CASSLPNTTGGAFGSYNSPLHF. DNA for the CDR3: TGTGCCAGCAGCTTACCTAATACGACAGGGGGCGCCTTTGGCTCCTATAATTCACCCCTCCACTTT.

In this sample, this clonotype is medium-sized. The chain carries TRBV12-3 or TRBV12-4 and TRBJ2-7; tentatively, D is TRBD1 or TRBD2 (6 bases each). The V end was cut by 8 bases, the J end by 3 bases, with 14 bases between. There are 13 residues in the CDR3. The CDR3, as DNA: TGTGCCAGCGTAGTAGGGGGAGGCTACGAGCAGTACTTC. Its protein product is CASVVGGGYEQYF.

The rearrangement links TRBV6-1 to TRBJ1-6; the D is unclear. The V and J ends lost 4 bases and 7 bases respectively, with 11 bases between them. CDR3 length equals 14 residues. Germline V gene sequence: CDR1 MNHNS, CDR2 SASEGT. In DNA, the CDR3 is TGTGCCAGCAGTGGGCTGACGGGGAATTCACCCCTCCACTTT. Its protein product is CASSGLTGNSPLHF.

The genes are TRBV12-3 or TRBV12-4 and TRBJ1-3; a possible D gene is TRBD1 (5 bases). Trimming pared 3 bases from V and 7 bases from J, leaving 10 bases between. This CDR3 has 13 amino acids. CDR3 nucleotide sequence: TGTGCCAGCAGTTTGGGGGTAGGCAACACCATATATTTT. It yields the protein CASSLGVGNTIYF.

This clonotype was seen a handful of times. The CDR3: CASSPGGDTQYF. The DNA for the CDR3 is TGTGCCAGCAGCCCCGGCGGAGATACGCAGTATTTT. The chain recombines TRBV6-4 with TRBJ2-3; D is undetermined. This CDR3 region has 12 residues. V lost 6 bases and J 5 bases, leaving 9 bases between the germline ends. CDR1 and CDR2 from the germline V gene are MRHNA and SNTAGT.

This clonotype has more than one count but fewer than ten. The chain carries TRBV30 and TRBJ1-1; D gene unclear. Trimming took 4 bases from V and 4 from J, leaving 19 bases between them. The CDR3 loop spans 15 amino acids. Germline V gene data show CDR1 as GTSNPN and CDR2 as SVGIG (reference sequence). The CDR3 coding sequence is TGTGCCTGGATACGGCCAGGCAGCGAAGGCACTGAAGCTTTCTTT. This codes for CAWIRPGSEGTEAFF. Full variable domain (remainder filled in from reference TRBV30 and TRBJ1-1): SQTIHQWPATLVQPVGSPLSLECTVEGTSNPNLYWYRQAAGRGLQLLFYSVGIGQISSEVPQNLSASRPQDRQFILSSKKLLLSDSGFYLCAWIRPGSEGTEAFFGQGTRLTVV.

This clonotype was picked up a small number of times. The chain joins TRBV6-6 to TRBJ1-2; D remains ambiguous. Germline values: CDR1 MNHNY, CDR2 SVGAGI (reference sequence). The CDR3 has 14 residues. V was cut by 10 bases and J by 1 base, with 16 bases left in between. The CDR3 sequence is CATVSGNNNYGYTF. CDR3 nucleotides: TGTGCCACCGTCTCCGGGAACAATAACTATGGCTACACCTTC.

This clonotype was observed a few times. The CDR3 nucleotides are TGTGCCAGCAGGGCTCGACTAGCGGGGGGGAACACCGGGGAGCTGTTTTTT. Translation gives CASRARLAGGNTGELFF. The chain joins TRBV5-4 to TRBJ2-2; the match to TRBD2 covers 13 bases. This CDR3 has 17 residues. The V gene end was trimmed by 5 bases and the J gene end by 1 base; junction bases not matched to a gene: 5. CDR1 and CDR2 from the germline V gene are SGHNT and YYREEE (reference sequence).

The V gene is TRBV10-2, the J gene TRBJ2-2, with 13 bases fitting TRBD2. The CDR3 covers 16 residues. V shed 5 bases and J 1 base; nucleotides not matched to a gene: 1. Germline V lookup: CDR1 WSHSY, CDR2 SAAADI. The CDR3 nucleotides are TGCGCCAGCAGTCGACTAGCGGGGGGGAACACCGGGGAGCTGTTTTTT. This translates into CASSRLAGGNTGELFF.

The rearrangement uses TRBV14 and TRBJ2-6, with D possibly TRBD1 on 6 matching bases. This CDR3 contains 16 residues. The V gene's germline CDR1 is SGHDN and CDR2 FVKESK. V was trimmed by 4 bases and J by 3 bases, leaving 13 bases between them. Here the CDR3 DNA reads TGTGCCAGCAGCCGCCAGGGGTTAAGTGGGGCCAACGTCCTGACTTTC. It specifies CASSRQGLSGANVLTF.

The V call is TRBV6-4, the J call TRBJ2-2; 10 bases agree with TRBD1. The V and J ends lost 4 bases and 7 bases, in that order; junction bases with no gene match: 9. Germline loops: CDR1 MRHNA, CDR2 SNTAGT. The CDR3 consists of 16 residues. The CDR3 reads CASSAQRQGAGGELFF. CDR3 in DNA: TGTGCCAGCAGTGCCCAAAGACAGGGGGCCGGCGGGGAGCTGTTTTTT.

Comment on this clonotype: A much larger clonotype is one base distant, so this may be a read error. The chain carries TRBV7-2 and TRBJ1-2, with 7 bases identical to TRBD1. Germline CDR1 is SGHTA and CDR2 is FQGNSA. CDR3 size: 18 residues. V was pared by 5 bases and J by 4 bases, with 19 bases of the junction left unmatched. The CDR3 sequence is CASSLDRVRPGGSYGYTF. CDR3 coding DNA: TGTGCCAGCAGCCTAGACAGGGTGCGCCCTGGGGGGAGCTATGGCTACACCTTC.

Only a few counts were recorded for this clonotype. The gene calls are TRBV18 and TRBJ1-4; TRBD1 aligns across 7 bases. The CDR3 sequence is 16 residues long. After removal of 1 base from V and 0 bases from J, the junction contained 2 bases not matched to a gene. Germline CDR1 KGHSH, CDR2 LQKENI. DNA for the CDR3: TGTGCCAGCTCACCACAGGGGGCCGCAACTAATGAAAAACTGTTTTTT. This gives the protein CASSPQGAATNEKLFF.

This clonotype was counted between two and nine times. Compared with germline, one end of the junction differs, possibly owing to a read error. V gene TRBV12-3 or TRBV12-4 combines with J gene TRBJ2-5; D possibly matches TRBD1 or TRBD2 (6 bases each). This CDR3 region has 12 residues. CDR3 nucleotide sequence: TGTGCCAGCAGTTTAGCGCTGGGGGGCTTGGACTTC. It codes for CASSLALGGLDF.

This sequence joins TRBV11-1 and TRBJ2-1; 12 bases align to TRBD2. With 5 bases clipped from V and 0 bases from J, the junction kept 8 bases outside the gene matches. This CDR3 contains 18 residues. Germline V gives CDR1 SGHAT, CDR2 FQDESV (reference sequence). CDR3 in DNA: TGTGCCAGCAGCCCTACTAGCGGGGGGAAACTCTCCTACAATGAGCAGTTCTTC. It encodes CASSPTSGGKLSYNEQFF.

CDR3 region: CASSLDKQAEQFF. The CDR3 DNA reads as TGTGCCAGCAGCCTCGATAAGCAGGCCGAGCAGTTCTTC. The V call is TRBV6-2 or TRBV6-3, the J call TRBJ2-1; D is uncertain. CDR3 length: 13 amino acids. Looked up from germline, CDR1 is MNHEY and CDR2 is SVGEGT. V lost 6 bases and J 10 bases, leaving 16 bases between the germline ends.